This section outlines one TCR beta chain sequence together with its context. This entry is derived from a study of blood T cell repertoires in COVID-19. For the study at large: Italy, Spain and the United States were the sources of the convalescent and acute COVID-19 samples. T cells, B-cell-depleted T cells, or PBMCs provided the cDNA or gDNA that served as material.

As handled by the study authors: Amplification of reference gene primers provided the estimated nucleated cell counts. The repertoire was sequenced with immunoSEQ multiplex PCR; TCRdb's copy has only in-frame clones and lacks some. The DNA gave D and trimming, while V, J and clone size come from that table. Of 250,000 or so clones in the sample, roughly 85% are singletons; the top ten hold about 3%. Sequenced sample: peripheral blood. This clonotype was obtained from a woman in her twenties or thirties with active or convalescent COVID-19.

The CDR3 sequence: CASSIPGYGNTIYF. CDR3 in DNA: TGTGCCAGTAGTATTCCAGGGTACGGAAACACCATATATTTT. The genes are TRBV19 and TRBJ1-3; a weak D match, TRBD1 (5 bases). CDR1 LNHDA and CDR2 SQIVND come from the germline V gene (reference sequence). Trimming took off 3 bases at V and 4 bases at J, with 10 bases between the two ends. The CDR3 has 14 amino acids.